This TCR beta chain was observed in a study of PD-L1 blockade in urothelial cancer. Specified time point: pretreatment peripheral blood. Patients yielded 1 to 8 samples each, pretreatment and on-treatment. Sequencing was performed with immunoSEQ multiplex PCR; in TCRdb, only in-frame clones are kept and a portion is missing. The sample records approximately 50,000 clones, roughly 80% being singletons. Per germline, CDR1 SGHNT and CDR2 YYREEE (reference sequence). The CDR3 contains 14 residues. The J segment lost 2 bases and the V segment lost 5 bases, leaving 6 bases of the junction unmatched. V gene TRBV5-4 combines with J gene TRBJ2-5; 7 nucleotides line up with TRBD1. The source of this sequence is a man between 65 and 79 years old with urothelial cancer. The material was PBMCs, obtained around atezolizumab (anti-PD-L1) treatment. This CDR3 is CASRAGTEQETQYF. In DNA form, the CDR3 reads TGTGCCAGCAGGGCCGGGACAGAGCAAGAGACCCAGTACTTC.